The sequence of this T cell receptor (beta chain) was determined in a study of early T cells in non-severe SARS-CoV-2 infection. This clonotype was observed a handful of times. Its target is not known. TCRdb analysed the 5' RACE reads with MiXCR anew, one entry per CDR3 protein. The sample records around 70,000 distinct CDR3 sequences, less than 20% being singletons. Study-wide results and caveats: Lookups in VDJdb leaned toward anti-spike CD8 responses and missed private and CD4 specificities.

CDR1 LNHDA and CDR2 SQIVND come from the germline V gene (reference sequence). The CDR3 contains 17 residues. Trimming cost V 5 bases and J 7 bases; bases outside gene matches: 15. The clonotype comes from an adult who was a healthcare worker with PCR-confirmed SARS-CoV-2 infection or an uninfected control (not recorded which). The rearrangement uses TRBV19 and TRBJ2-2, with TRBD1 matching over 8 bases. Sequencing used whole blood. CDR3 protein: CASSPQLQGELGGELFF. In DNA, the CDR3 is TGTGCCAGTAGTCCTCAGTTACAGGGGGAGCTCGGCGGGGAGCTGTTTTTT.